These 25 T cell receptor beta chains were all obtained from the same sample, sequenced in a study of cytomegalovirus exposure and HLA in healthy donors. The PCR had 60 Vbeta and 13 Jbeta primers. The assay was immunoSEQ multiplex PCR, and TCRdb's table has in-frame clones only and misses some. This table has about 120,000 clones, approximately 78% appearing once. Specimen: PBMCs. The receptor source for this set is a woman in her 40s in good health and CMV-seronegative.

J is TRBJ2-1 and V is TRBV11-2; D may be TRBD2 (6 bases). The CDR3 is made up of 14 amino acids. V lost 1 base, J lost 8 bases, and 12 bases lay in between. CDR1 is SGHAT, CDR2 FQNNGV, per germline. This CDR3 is CASSLGYGGHEQFF. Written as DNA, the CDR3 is TGTGCCAGCAGCTTAGGATACGGAGGGCATGAGCAGTTCTTC.

The CDR3 here is CASSYAGTSGAAWWETQYF. The CDR3 DNA is TGTGCCAGCAGTTACGCCGGGACTAGCGGGGCCGCCTGGTGGGAGACCCAGTACTTC. The V call is TRBV6-7, the J call TRBJ2-5; TRBD2 matches at 13 bases. TRBV6-7 is known as an ORF, though its function is uncertain. This CDR3 is 19 amino acids long. J was trimmed by 5 bases and V by 2 bases; bases with no gene match: 14.

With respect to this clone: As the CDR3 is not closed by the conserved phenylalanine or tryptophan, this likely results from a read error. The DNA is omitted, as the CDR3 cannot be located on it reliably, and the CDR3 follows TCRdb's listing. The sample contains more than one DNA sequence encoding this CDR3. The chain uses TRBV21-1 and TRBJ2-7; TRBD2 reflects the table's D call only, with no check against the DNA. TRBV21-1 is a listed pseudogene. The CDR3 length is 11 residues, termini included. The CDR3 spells CASSKEIWERP.

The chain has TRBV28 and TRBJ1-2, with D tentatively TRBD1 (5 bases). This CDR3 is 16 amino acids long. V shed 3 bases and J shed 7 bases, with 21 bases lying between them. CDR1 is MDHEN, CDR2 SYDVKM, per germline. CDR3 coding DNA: TGTGCCAGCAGTTTCGGCGGGACGGGTGGCCCCCGTGGCTACACCTTC. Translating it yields CASSFGGTGGPRGYTF.

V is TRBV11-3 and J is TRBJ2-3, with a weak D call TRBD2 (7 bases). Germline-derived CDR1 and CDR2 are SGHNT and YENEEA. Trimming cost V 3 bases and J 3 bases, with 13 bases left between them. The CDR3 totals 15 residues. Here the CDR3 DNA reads TGTGCCAGCAGCTTCAGCGGGACACCGACAGATACGCAGTATTTT. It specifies CASSFSGTPTDTQYF.

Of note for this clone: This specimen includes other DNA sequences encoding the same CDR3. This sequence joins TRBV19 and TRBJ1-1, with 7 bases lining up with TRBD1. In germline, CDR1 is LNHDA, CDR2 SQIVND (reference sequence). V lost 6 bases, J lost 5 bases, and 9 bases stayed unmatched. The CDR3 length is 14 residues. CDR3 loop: CASRVLRGHTEAFF. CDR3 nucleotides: TGTGCCAGTAGGGTGTTAAGGGGGCATACTGAAGCTTTCTTT.

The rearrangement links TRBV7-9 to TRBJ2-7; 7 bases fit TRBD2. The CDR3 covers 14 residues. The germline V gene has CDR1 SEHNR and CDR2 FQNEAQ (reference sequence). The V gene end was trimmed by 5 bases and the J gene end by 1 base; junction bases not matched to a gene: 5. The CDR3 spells CASSPRDYSYEQYF. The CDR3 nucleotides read TGTGCCAGCAGCCCCCGGGACTATTCCTACGAGCAGTACTTC.

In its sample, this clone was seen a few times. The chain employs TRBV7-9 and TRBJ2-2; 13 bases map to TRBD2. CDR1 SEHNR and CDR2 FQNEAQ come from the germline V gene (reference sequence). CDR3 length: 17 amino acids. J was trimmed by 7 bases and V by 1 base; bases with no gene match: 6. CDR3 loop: CASSLGTSGSPRGELFF. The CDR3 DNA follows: TGTGCCAGCAGCTTAGGGACTAGCGGGAGCCCCCGCGGGGAGCTGTTTTTT.

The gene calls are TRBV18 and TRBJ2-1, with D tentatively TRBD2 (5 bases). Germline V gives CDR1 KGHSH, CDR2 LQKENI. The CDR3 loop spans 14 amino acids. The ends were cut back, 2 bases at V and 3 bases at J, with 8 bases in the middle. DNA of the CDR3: TGTGCCAGCTCACCAAAGGAGGTCTACAATGAGCAGTTCTTC. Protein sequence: CASSPKEVYNEQFF.

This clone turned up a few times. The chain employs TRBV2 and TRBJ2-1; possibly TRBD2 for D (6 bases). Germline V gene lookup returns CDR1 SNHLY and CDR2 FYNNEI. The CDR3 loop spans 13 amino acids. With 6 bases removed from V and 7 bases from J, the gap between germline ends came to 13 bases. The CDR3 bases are TGTGCCAGCAGGGGGACTTTCCCGAATGAGCAGTTCTTC. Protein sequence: CASRGTFPNEQFF.

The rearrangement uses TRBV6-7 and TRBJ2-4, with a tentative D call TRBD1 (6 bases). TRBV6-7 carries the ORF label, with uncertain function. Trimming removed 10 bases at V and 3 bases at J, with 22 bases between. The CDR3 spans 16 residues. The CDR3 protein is CATHLIEFRGKNIQYF. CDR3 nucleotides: TGTGCCACCCACCTGATTGAGTTCAGGGGCAAAAACATTCAGTACTTC.

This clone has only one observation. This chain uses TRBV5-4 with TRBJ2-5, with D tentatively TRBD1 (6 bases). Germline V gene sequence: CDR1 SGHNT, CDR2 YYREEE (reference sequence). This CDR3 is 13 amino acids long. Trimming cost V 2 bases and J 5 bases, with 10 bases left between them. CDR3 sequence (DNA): TGTGCCAGCAGCTTACAGGGTGGTGAGACCCAGTACTTC. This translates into CASSLQGGETQYF.

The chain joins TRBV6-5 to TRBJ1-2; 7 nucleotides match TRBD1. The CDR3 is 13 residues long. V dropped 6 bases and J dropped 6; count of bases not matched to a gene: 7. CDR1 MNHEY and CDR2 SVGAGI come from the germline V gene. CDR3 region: CASSRQGEDGYTF. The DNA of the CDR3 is TGTGCCAGCAGCCGACAGGGAGAGGATGGCTACACCTTC.

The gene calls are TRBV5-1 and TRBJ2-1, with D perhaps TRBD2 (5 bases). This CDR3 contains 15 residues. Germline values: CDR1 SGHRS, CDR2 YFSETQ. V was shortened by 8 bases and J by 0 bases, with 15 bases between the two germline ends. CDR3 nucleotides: TGCGCCAGTCGGACTGACCCTAGCTCCTACAATGAGCAGTTCTTC. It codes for CASRTDPSSYNEQFF. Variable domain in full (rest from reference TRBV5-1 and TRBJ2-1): KAGVTQTPRYLIKTRGQQVTLSCSPISGHRSVSWYQQTPGQGLQFLFEYFSETQRNKGNFPGRFSGRQFSNSRSEMNVSTLELGDSALYLCASRTDPSSYNEQFFGPGTRLTVL.

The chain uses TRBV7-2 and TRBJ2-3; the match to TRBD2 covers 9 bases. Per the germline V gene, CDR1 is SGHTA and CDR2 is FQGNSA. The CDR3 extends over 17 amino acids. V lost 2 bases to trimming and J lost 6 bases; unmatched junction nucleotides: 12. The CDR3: CASSLRLASGARDTQYF. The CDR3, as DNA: TGTGCCAGCAGCTTACGACTGGCTAGCGGGGCCCGTGATACGCAGTATTTT. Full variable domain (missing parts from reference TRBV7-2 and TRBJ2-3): GAGVSQSPSNKVTEKGKDVELRCDPISGHTALYWYRQSLGQGLEFLIYFQGNSAPDKSGLPSDRFSAERTGGSVSTLTIQRTQQEDSAVYLCASSLRLASGARDTQYFGPGTRLTVL.

The CDR3 nucleotides read TGTGCCAGCACCCTTGGGAGGGGTTACAATGAGCAGTTCTTC. It translates to CASTLGRGYNEQFF. V usage is TRBV13 and J usage is TRBJ2-1, with 7 bases matching TRBD2. The CDR3 spans 14 residues. Germline-derived CDR1 and CDR2 are PRHDT and FYEKMQ (reference sequence). The V segment lost 7 bases and the J segment 4 bases; nucleotides outside the gene matches: 7.

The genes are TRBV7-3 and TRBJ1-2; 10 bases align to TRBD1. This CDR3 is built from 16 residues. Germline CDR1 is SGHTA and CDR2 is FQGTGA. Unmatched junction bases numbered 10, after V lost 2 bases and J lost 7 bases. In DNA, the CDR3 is TGTGCCAGCAGCTTACGTTTCGACCGGGACAGGGGTGGCTACACCTTC. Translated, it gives CASSLRFDRDRGGYTF.

The CDR3 spells CASSFRQGSYEQYF. The CDR3 bases are TGCGCCAGCAGCTTCAGACAGGGGTCCTACGAGCAGTACTTC. The chain combines TRBV5-1 with TRBJ2-7; 8 positions match TRBD1. Germline-derived CDR1 and CDR2 are SGHRS and YFSETQ. The V segment lost 2 bases and the J segment 1 base; nucleotides outside the gene matches: 2. CDR3 length: 14 residues.

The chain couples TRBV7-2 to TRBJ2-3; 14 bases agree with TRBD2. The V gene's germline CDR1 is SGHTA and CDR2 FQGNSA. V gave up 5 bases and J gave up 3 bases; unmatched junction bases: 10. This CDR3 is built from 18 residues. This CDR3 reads CASSGTSGRPRGTDTQYF. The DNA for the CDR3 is TGTGCCAGCAGCGGGACTAGCGGGAGACCTAGGGGGACAGATACGCAGTATTTT.

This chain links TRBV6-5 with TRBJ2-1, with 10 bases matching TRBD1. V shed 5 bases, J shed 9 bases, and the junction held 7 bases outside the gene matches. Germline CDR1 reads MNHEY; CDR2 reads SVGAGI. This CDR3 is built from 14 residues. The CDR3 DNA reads TGTGCCAGCAGTCAAGCTCGGACAGGGGGTGAGCAGTTCTTC. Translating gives CASSQARTGGEQFF.

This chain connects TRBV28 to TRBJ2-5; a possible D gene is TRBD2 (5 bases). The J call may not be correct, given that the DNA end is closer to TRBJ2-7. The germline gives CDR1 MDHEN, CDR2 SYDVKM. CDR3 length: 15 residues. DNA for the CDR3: TGTGCCAGCAGCCTCGGACTGGCCTCCTTCTACGAGCAGTACTTC. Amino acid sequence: CASSLGLASFYEQYF.

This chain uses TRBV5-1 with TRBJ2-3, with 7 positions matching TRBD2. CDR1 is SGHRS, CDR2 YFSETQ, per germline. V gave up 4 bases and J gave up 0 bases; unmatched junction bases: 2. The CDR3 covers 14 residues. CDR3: CASSKTSSTDTQYF. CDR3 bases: TGCGCCAGCAGCAAGACTAGCAGCACAGATACGCAGTATTTT.

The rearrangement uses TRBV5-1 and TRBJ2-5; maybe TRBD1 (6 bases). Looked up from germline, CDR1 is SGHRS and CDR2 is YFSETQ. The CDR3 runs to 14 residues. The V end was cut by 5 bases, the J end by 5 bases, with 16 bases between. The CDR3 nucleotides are TGCGCCAGCAGGACCACAGGGATCCGCGAGACCCAGTACTTC. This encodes CASRTTGIRETQYF. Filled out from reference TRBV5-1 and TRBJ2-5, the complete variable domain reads KAGVTQTPRYLIKTRGQQVTLSCSPISGHRSVSWYQQTPGQGLQFLFEYFSETQRNKGNFPGRFSGRQFSNSRSEMNVSTLELGDSALYLCASRTTGIRETQYFGPGTRLLVL.

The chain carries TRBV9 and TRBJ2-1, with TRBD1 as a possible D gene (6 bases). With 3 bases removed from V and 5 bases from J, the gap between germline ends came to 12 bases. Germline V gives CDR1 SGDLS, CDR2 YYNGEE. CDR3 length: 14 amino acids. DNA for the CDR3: TGTGCCAGCAGCGAGTCGGACAGTAACAATGAGCAGTTCTTC. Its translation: CASSESDSNNEQFF.

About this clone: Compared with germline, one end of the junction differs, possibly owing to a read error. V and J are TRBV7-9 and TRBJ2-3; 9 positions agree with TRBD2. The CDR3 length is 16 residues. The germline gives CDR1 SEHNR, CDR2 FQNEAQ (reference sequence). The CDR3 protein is CSSIPSSGLAMDTQYF. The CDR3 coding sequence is TGTTCCAGCATCCCCTCATCGGGACTAGCAATGGATACGCAGTATTTT.